Listed below are T cell receptor beta chains from one sample, sequenced in a study of blood T cell repertoires in COVID-19. Method: immunoSEQ multiplex PCR; TCRdb's copy keeps in-frame clones and lacks some. The sample has some 100,000 clones, about 90% seen once. The sequencing input was peripheral blood. These receptors came from a woman in her 70s with acute or convalescent COVID-19. The CDR3 runs from the conserved cysteine through the conserved F or W. Fields, in order: D gene, V gene, J gene, clone size, CDR3 DNA, CDR3 protein. A D gene is named only where the DNA matches it firmly. Size tells how often a clone was seen (once, few, many) or the class of an expanded clone, and some rows leave it out.

D gene: TRBD1
V gene: TRBV4-1
J gene: TRBJ2-5
clone size: NA
CDR3 DNA: TGCGCCAGCAGCCAAGTACCAGGGGGTGAAGAGACCCAGTACTTC
CDR3 protein: CASSQVPGGEETQYF

D gene: TRBD2
V gene: TRBV20-1
J gene: TRBJ2-3
clone size: NA
CDR3 DNA: TGCAGTGCTAGTGGACTAGCGGGAGGTGCAGATACGCAGTATTTT
CDR3 protein: CSASGLAGGADTQYF

D gene: NA
V gene: TRBV13
J gene: TRBJ1-4
clone size: NA
CDR3 DNA: TGTGCCAGCAGCCAGTGGAATGAAAAACTGTTTTTT
CDR3 protein: CASSQWNEKLFF

D gene: NA
V gene: TRBV11-2
J gene: TRBJ2-1
clone size: once
CDR3 DNA: TGTGCCAGCAGCTTAGGCCCGGGTTTGACCTACAATGAGCAGTTCTTC
CDR3 protein: CASSLGPGLTYNEQFF

D gene: TRBD2
V gene: TRBV24-1
J gene: TRBJ2-1
clone size: NA
CDR3 DNA: TGTGCCACCAGTGATTCGCTAGCGGATACTTACAATGAGCAGTTCTTC
CDR3 protein: CATSDSLADTYNEQFF

D gene: NA
V gene: TRBV21-1
J gene: TRBJ1-2
clone size: NA
CDR3 DNA: TGTGCCAGCAGCAAAGCGGGGGGGGTTCGCCCTAACTATGGCTACACCTTC
CDR3 protein: CASSKAGGVRPNYGYTF

D gene: NA
V gene: TRBV6-2/TRBV6-3
J gene: TRBJ1-1
clone size: NA
CDR3 DNA: TGTGCCAGCAGTTACACCCAGACACTTCCCGGCACTGAAGCTTTCTTT
CDR3 protein: CASSYTQTLPGTEAFF

D gene: TRBD1
V gene: TRBV19
J gene: TRBJ1-5
clone size: few
CDR3 DNA: TGTGCCAGTACCCGTGACAGGGGTGATCAGCCCCAGCATTTT
CDR3 protein: CASTRDRGDQPQHF

D gene: NA
V gene: TRBV3-1/TRBV3-2
J gene: TRBJ2-6
clone size: NA
CDR3 DNA: TGTGCCAGCAGCCAACAGGGAGGTCGGGCCAACGTCCTGACTTTC
CDR3 protein: CASSQQGGRANVLTF

D gene: TRBD1
V gene: TRBV2
J gene: TRBJ1-3
clone size: NA
CDR3 DNA: TGTGCCAGCAGTGGAGGGGGCAGAAACACCATATATTTT
CDR3 protein: CASSGGGRNTIYF